These 21 T cell receptor beta chains originate from one sample sequenced in a study of shared clonotypes between healthy human individuals. Profiling relied on immunoSEQ multiplex PCR, and the TCRdb table lists in-frame clones only, not all of them. This table holds under 750,000 clones, 55% to 75% found once. Sample: memory CD4+ T cells sorted from blood. As to subset: CD45RA-negative fraction. These receptors all come from a woman aged 25 to 39 in good health.

The chain employs TRBV2 and TRBJ2-7; 8 bases match TRBD2. There are 14 residues in the CDR3. CDR1 and CDR2 (germline): SNHLY, FYNNEI. With V trimmed by 7 bases and J by 5 bases, 10 bases remained unmatched. DNA for the CDR3: TGTGCCAGCATCATCAGCGGGAGCCTACACGAGCAGTACTTC. Translating gives CASIISGSLHEQYF.

This clone occurred a few times. The chain recombines TRBV19 with TRBJ2-7; 9 nucleotides line up with TRBD2. Germline V lookup: CDR1 LNHDA, CDR2 SQIVND (reference sequence). The CDR3 sequence is 16 residues long. V shed 4 bases, J shed 0 bases, and the junction held 7 bases outside the gene matches. CDR3 protein: CASSRRLAESSYEQYF. The CDR3, as DNA: TGTGCCAGTAGTAGAAGACTAGCGGAGAGCTCCTACGAGCAGTACTTC.

The chain joins TRBV6-1 to TRBJ2-7; the D call may be TRBD1 or TRBD2 (5 bases each). Trimming pared 7 bases from V and 4 bases from J, leaving 17 bases between. The CDR3 sequence is 14 residues long. The V gene's germline CDR1 is MNHNS and CDR2 SASEGT. CDR3 in amino acids: CASKGPPDKYEQYF. In DNA form, the CDR3 reads TGTGCCAGCAAGGGACCCCCGGACAAGTACGAGCAGTACTTC.

The V and J genes are TRBV11-2 and TRBJ2-5; TRBD2 matches 10 bases. Germline V gives CDR1 SGHAT, CDR2 FQNNGV. This CDR3 has 17 amino acids. V dropped 3 bases and J dropped 2; count of bases not matched to a gene: 9. As DNA, the CDR3 is TGTGCCAGCAGCTTCGTAGGTAGCGGGGGGATTCAAGAGACCCAGTACTTC. Its translation is CASSFVGSGGIQETQYF. The whole variable domain, remainder taken from reference TRBV11-2 and TRBJ2-5, is EAGVAQSPRYKIIEKRQSVAFWCNPISGHATLYWYQQILGQGPKLLIQFQNNGVVDDSQLPKDRFSAERLKGVDSTLKIQPAKLEDSAVYLCASSFVGSGGIQETQYFGPGTRLLVL.

V and J are TRBV7-8 and TRBJ2-7, with a tentative D call TRBD1 (6 bases). The V and J ends lost 5 bases and 6 bases respectively, with 11 bases between them. This CDR3 has 12 amino acids. CDR1 is SGHVS and CDR2 is FQNEAQ in the germline V gene. This CDR3 is CASSRDTSEQYF. The DNA of the CDR3 is TGTGCCAGCAGCCGGGACACAAGCGAGCAGTACTTC. Drawing the rest from reference TRBV7-8 and TRBJ2-7, the complete variable domain is GAGVSQSPRYKVAKRGQDVALRCDPISGHVSLFWYQQALGQGPEFLTYFQNEAQLDKSGLPSDRFFAERPEGSVSTLKIQRTQQEDSAVYLCASSRDTSEQYFGPGTRLTVT.

This chain connects TRBV4-1 to TRBJ2-3, with TRBD2 identical over 12 bases. The CDR3 contains 17 residues. Germline loops: CDR1 MGHRA, CDR2 YSYEKL. V shed 4 bases and J 7 bases; nucleotides not matched to a gene: 12. Here the CDR3 reads CASSPEPSGRAGNTQYF. CDR3 in DNA: TGCGCCAGCAGCCCAGAGCCTAGCGGGAGGGCCGGAAATACGCAGTATTTT.

The rearrangement uses TRBV2 and TRBJ2-1; 7 bases line up with TRBD2. The CDR3 length is 13 residues. J gave up 9 bases and V 0 bases, and 2 bases lay outside the gene matches. From germline, CDR1 is SNHLY and CDR2 FYNNEI. The CDR3: CASSEAQRGEQFF. CDR3 in DNA: TGTGCCAGCAGTGAAGCCCAGCGGGGTGAGCAGTTCTTC.

V usage is TRBV7-8 and J usage is TRBJ2-5, with D perhaps TRBD1 (6 bases). CDR1 and CDR2 (germline): SGHVS, FQNEAQ. This CDR3 contains 14 residues. Between the trimmed V and J ends, which lost 1 base and 5 bases, there was a span of 11 bases. CDR3 loop: CASSLVQGWETQYF. Here the CDR3 DNA reads TGTGCCAGCAGCTTAGTGCAGGGGTGGGAGACCCAGTACTTC.

This clone was seen once. The CDR3 sequence is CASSPPGLADSSEQFF. The CDR3 DNA reads as TGTGCCAGCTCACCTCCTGGACTAGCGGATTCAAGTGAGCAGTTCTTC. The V gene is TRBV18, the J gene TRBJ2-1, with 10 bases lining up with TRBD2. V gave up 3 bases and J gave up 9 bases; unmatched junction bases: 11. The CDR3 extends over 16 amino acids. The germline CDR1 and CDR2 sequences are KGHSH and LQKENI. Full variable domain (outside the CDR3, taken from reference TRBV18 and TRBJ2-1): NAGVMQNPRHLVRRRGQEARLRCSPMKGHSHVYWYRQLPEEGLKFMVYLQKENIIDESGMPKERFSAEFPKEGPSILRIQQVVRGDSAAYFCASSPPGLADSSEQFFGPGTRLTVL.

In DNA form, the CDR3 reads TGTGCCAGCAGCTTAGAATTTTCGGCAGGCACAGATACGCAGTATTTT. It specifies CASSLEFSAGTDTQYF. V is TRBV7-8 and J is TRBJ2-3; D gene ambiguous. This CDR3 is 16 amino acids long. Germline values: CDR1 SGHVS, CDR2 FQNEAQ. Trimming stripped 1 base from V and 1 base from J, with 12 bases between.

This sequence joins TRBV11-2 and TRBJ2-1; 14 bases are shared with TRBD2. Germline loops: CDR1 SGHAT, CDR2 FQNNGV. J gave up 8 bases and V 5 bases, and 8 bases lay outside the gene matches. This CDR3 is 16 amino acids long. CDR3 in DNA: TGTGCCAGCAGCGACGTTGGGACTAGCGGGAGTTATGAGCAGTTCTTC. Translation: CASSDVGTSGSYEQFF.

The chain couples TRBV4-2 to TRBJ1-4; D gene unclear. The V end lost 0 bases, the J end lost 0 bases, and 8 bases lay between the germline ends. The CDR3 is made up of 16 amino acids. Germline V gene data show CDR1 as LGHNA and CDR2 as YNFKEQ. This chain's CDR3 is CASSQEGGTTNEKLFF. The CDR3 nucleotides read TGTGCCAGCAGCCAAGAGGGCGGAACAACTAATGAAAAACTGTTTTTT.

The gene calls are TRBV7-2 and TRBJ2-7; TRBD2 matches 9 bases. CDR1 is SGHTA, CDR2 FQGNSA, per germline. The CDR3 is made up of 16 amino acids. V was clipped by 5 bases and J by 7 bases; unmatched bases: 15. The CDR3 DNA sequence: TGTGCCAGCAGCCCCAGAGGCGCGGGAGGGCGGGGGGAGCAGTACTTC. Its translation: CASSPRGAGGRGEQYF.

This clone turned up a few times. This sequence joins TRBV2 and TRBJ2-1; TRBD2 matches at 8 bases. Trimming removed 2 bases from V and 0 bases from J; junction bases left unmatched: 0. In germline, CDR1 is SNHLY, CDR2 FYNNEI. This CDR3 is 15 amino acids long. The CDR3 bases are TGTGCCAGCAGTGAACTAGCGGGCTCCTACAATGAGCAGTTCTTC. Its translation is CASSELAGSYNEQFF.

V is TRBV15 and J is TRBJ1-4, with TRBD1 as a possible D gene (6 bases). Trimming cost V 3 bases and J 5 bases, with 10 bases left between them. Germline V gene lookup returns CDR1 LNHNV and CDR2 YYDKDF (reference sequence). The CDR3 totals 14 residues. The CDR3 DNA follows: TGTGCCACCAGCAGTTGGGACACCAATGAAAAACTGTTTTTT. This sequence encodes CATSSWDTNEKLFF.

This clone was recorded once. The genes are TRBV19 and TRBJ1-1, with 9 bases matching TRBD1. V was pared by 5 bases and J by 7 bases, with 8 bases of the junction left unmatched. Looked up from germline, CDR1 is LNHDA and CDR2 is SQIVND (reference sequence). The CDR3 consists of 14 residues. This CDR3 reads CASSATGGVGEAFF. In DNA form, the CDR3 reads TGTGCCAGTAGTGCCACAGGGGGCGTCGGTGAAGCTTTCTTT.

This clone has a single count. The V call is TRBV18, the J call TRBJ2-3; a possible D gene is TRBD2 (6 bases). The CDR3 length is 17 residues. The germline V gene has CDR1 KGHSH and CDR2 LQKENI. V was trimmed by 1 base and J by 2 bases, leaving 16 bases between them. Here the CDR3 DNA reads TGTGCCAGCTCACCACGCCCTGCTAGCGACCCCACAGATACGCAGTATTTT. Its translation: CASSPRPASDPTDTQYF.

This chain uses TRBV4-1 with TRBJ1-4, with 10 bases lining up with TRBD1. The CDR3 is 15 amino acids. Trimming took 4 bases from V and 8 from J; bases not matched to a gene: 7. CDR1 is MGHRA and CDR2 is YSYEKL in the germline V gene. The CDR3 protein is CASSLHGTGEEKLFF. The CDR3 nucleotides read TGCGCCAGCAGCCTCCACGGGACAGGGGAGGAAAAACTGTTTTTT.

At least ten counts were recorded for this clone. The chain joins TRBV6-6 to TRBJ1-5; 8 nucleotides line up with TRBD1. The V gene's germline CDR1 is MNHNY and CDR2 SVGAGI (reference sequence). The CDR3 spans 14 residues. V lost 6 bases and J lost 2; bases outside the gene matches: 3. The CDR3 loop reads CASRSGQGNQPQHF. The CDR3 DNA follows: TGTGCCAGCAGATCGGGACAGGGCAATCAGCCCCAGCATTTT.

The V and J genes are TRBV20-1 and TRBJ2-1; unclear D gene. The CDR3 covers 11 residues. V lost 3 bases to trimming and J lost 7 bases, with 7 bases between them. Germline V CDR1 and CDR2: DFQATT, SNEGSKA (reference sequence). CDR3 nucleotides: TGCAGTGCTAGTCGAGTTAATGAGCAGTTCTTC. Its translation is CSASRVNEQFF.

V is TRBV2 and J is TRBJ2-5, with unresolved D. This CDR3 spans 13 amino acids. V shed 5 bases and J shed 2 bases, with 9 bases lying between them. The germline V gene encodes CDR1 SNHLY and CDR2 FYNNEI. The CDR3 region has the DNA TGTGCCAGCAGTCCTAGGATGCAAGAGACCCAGTACTTC. Amino acid sequence: CASSPRMQETQYF.